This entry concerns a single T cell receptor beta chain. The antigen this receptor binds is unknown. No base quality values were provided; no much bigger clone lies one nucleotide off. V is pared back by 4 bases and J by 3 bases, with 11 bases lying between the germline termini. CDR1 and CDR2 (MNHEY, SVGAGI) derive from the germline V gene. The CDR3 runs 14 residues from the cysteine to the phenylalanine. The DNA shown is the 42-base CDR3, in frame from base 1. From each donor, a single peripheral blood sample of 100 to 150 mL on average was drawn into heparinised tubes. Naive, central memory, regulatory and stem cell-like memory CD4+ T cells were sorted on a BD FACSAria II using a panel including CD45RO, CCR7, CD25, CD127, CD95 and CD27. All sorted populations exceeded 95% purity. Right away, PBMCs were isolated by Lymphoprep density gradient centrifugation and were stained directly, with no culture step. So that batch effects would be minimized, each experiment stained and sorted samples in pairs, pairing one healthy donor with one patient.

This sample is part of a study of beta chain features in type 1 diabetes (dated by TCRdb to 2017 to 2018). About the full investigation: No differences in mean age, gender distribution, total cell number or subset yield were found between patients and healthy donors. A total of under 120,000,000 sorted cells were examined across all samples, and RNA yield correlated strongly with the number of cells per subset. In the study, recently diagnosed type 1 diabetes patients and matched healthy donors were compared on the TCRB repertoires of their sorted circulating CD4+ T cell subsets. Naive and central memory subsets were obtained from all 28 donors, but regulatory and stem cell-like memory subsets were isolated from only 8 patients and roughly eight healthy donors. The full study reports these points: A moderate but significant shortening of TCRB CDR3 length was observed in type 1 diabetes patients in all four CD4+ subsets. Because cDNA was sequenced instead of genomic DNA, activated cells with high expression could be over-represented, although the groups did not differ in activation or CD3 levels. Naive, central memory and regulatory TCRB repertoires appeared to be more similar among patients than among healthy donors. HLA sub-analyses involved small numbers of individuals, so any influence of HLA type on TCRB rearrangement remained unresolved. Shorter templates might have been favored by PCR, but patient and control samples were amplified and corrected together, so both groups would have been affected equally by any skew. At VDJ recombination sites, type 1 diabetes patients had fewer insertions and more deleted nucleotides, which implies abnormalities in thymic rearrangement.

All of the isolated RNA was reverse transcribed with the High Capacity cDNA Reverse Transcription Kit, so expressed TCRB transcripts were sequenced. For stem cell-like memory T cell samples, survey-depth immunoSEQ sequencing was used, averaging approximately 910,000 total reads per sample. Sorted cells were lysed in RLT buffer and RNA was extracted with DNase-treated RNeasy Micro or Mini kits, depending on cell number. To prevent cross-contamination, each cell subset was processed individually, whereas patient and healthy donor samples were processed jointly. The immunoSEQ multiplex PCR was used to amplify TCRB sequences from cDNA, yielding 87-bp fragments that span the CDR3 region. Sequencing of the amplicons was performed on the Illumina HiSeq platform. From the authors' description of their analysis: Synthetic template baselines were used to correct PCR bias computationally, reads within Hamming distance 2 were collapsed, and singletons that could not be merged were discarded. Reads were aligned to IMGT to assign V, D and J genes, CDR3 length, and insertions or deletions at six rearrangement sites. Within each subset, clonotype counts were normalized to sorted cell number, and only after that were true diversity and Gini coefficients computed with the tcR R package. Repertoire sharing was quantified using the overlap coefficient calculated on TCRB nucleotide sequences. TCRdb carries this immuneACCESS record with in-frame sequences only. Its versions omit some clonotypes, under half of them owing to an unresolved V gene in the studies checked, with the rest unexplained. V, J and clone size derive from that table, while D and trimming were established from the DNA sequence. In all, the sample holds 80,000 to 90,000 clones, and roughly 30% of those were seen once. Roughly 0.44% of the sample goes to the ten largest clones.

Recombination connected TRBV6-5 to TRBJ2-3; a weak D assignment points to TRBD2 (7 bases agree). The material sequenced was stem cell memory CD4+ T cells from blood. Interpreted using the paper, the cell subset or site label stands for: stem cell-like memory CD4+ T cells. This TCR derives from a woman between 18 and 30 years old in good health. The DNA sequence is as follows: TGTGCCAGCAGTTTAGGGGGGGGAACAGATACGCAGTATTTT. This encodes CASSLGGGTDTQYF.